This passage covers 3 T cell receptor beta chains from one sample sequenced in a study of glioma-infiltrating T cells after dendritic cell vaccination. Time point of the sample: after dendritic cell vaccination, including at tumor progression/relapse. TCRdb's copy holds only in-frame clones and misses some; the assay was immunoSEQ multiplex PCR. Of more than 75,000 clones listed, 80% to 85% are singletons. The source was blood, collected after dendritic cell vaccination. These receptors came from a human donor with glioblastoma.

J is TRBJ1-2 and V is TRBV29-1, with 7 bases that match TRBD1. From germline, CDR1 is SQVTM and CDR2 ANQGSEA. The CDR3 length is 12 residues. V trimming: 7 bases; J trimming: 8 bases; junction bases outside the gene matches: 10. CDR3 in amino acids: CSAQEQGGGYTF. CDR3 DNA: TGCAGCGCCCAAGAGCAGGGGGGCGGCTACACCTTC.

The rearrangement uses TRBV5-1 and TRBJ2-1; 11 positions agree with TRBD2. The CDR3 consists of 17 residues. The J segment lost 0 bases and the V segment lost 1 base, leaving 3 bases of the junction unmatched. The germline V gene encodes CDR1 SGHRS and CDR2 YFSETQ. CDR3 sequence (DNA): TGCGCCAGCAGCTTGACTAGCGGGGGCAGCTCCTACAATGAGCAGTTCTTC. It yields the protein CASSLTSGGSSYNEQFF.

CDR3 residues: CASSVDIGTGAGNTIYF. CDR3 nucleotides: TGTGCCAGCAGCGTCGACATAGGGACAGGGGCTGGAAACACCATATATTTT. V usage is TRBV9 and J usage is TRBJ1-3; 10 bases are a match to TRBD1. From germline, CDR1 is SGDLS and CDR2 YYNGEE. Trimming took 2 bases from V and 2 from J; bases not matched to a gene: 7. The CDR3 is 17 residues long.